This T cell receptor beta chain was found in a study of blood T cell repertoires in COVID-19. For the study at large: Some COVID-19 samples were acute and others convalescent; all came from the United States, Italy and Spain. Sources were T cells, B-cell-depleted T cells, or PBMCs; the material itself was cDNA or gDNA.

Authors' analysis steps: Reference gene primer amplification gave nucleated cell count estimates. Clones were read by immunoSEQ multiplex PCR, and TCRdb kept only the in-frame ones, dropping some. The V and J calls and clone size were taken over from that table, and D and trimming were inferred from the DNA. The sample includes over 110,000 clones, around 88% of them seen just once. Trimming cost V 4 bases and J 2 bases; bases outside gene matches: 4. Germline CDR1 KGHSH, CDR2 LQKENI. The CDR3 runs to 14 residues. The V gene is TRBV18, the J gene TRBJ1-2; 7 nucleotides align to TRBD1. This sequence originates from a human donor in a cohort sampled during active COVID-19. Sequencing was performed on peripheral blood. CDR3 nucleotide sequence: TGTGCCAGCTCACAAACAGGGGCGAACTATGGCTACACCTTC. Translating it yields CASSQTGANYGYTF.